These 14 T cell receptor beta chains originate from one sample sequenced in a study of CD8 T cells in Susac syndrome. RNA, at about 0.45 to 1 ug, was reverse transcribed with random hexamers. TCRdb re-analysed the immunoSEQ multiplex PCR reads in MiXCR, keeping a single row per CDR3 protein. The sample lists a few hundred thousand distinct CDR3 sequences; about nine tenths were seen once. The sample was CD8+ T cells from PBMCs. All receptors derive from a human donor with multiple sclerosis.

This chain links TRBV4-2 with TRBJ2-7; D uncertain. Germline V gives CDR1 LGHNA, CDR2 YNFKEQ. The V end was cut by 0 bases, the J end by 0 bases, with 12 bases between. The CDR3 runs 16 residues. Here the CDR3 DNA reads TGTGCCAGCAGCCAAGAAGGGTTCCTTAACTCCTACGAGCAGTACTTC. Amino acids: CASSQEGFLNSYEQYF.

This clonotype is a singleton in its sample. This chain links TRBV27 with TRBJ2-3, with 7 positions matching TRBD1. Losses at the gene ends were 5 bases for V and 5 bases for J; bases not matched to a gene: 7. The CDR3 consists of 14 residues. The germline V gene has CDR1 MNHEY and CDR2 SMNVEV (reference sequence). In DNA form, the CDR3 reads TGTGCCAGCAGTCTTCCAGCAGGGGGAGATACGCAGTATTTT. Translating gives CASSLPAGGDTQYF.

This clonotype was picked up a small number of times. This chain joins TRBV9 and TRBJ2-7; TRBD2 aligns across 7 bases. V trimming: 0 bases; J trimming: 3 bases; junction bases outside the gene matches: 3. The CDR3 extends over 14 amino acids. Germline-derived CDR1 and CDR2 are SGDLS and YYNGEE. CDR3 residues: CASSVAGGNYEQYF. For the CDR3, the DNA is TGTGCCAGCAGCGTAGCGGGGGGAAACTACGAGCAGTACTTC. Full variable domain (remainder filled in from reference TRBV9 and TRBJ2-7): DSGVTQTPKHLITATGQRVTLRCSPRSGDLSVYWYQQSLDQGLQFLIQYYNGEERAKGNILERFSAQQFPDLHSELNLSSLELGDSALYFCASSVAGGNYEQYFGPGTRLTVT.

The J gene is TRBJ2-7, the V gene TRBV5-5; 9 bases agree with TRBD1. This CDR3 comprises 15 residues. Germline loops: CDR1 SGHKS, CDR2 YYEKEE (reference sequence). J was trimmed by 3 bases and V by 0 bases; bases with no gene match: 4. The CDR3 protein is CASSLETGGYYEQYF. Written as DNA, the CDR3 is TGTGCCAGCAGCTTGGAGACAGGGGGATACTACGAGCAGTACTTC.

The chain is built from TRBV28 and TRBJ2-7; 9 nucleotides line up with TRBD1. The germline V gene has CDR1 MDHEN and CDR2 SYDVKM. V shed 6 bases and J 2 bases; nucleotides not matched to a gene: 8. This CDR3 region has 15 residues. The CDR3 region is CASSLGTGKPYEQYF. The CDR3, as DNA: TGTGCCAGCAGCCTCGGGACAGGGAAACCCTACGAGCAGTACTTC.

The genes are TRBV7-2 and TRBJ2-1; D unclear. The V gene lost 1 base and the J gene lost 9 bases, with 10 bases spanning the gap. The length of the CDR3 is 13 residues. Germline V gene data show CDR1 as SGHTA and CDR2 as FQGNSA. CDR3 amino acids: CASSLDGVSEQFF. The CDR3, as DNA: TGTGCCAGCAGCTTAGATGGAGTCAGTGAGCAGTTCTTC. Full variable domain (missing parts from reference TRBV7-2 and TRBJ2-1): GAGVSQSPSNKVTEKGKDVELRCDPISGHTALYWYRQSLGQGLEFLIYFQGNSAPDKSGLPSDRFSAERTGGSVSTLTIQRTQQEDSAVYLCASSLDGVSEQFFGPGTRLTVL.

This clonotype showed up just a few times. J is TRBJ1-2 and V is TRBV12-3 or TRBV12-4, with no clear D. CDR3 length: 13 residues. Trimming cost V 6 bases and J 2 bases, with 10 bases left between them. The CDR3 is CASSLTENYGYTF. The CDR3 DNA is TGTGCCAGCAGCTTAACAGAGAACTATGGCTACACCTTC.

Written as DNA, the CDR3 is TGTGCCACCAGGACTGGGAACACTGAAGCTTTCTTT. It specifies CATRTGNTEAFF. The V and J genes are TRBV19 and TRBJ1-1; D gene ambiguous. The V end was cut by 10 bases, the J end by 1 base, with 10 bases between. The CDR3 runs 12 residues. Per the germline V gene, CDR1 is LNHDA and CDR2 is SQIVND (reference sequence).

The chain employs TRBV28 and TRBJ2-7; TRBD2 matches at 13 bases. The CDR3 is 18 amino acids. The V gene's germline CDR1 is MDHEN and CDR2 SYDVKM. V lost 3 bases and J lost 2; bases outside the gene matches: 10. CDR3 in DNA: TGTGCCAGCAGTTTCGCTCCCGGGACTAGCGGGGCCACCTACGAGCAGTACTTC. Amino acids: CASSFAPGTSGATYEQYF.

J is TRBJ1-5 and V is TRBV30; D gene ambiguous. The germline CDR1 and CDR2 sequences are GTSNPN and SVGIG (reference sequence). CDR3 length: 14 amino acids. V shed 3 bases and J shed 4 bases, with 13 bases lying between them. The CDR3 sequence is CAWSQGPINQPQHF. CDR3 coding DNA: TGTGCCTGGAGCCAAGGGCCGATAAATCAGCCCCAGCATTTT.

The chain combines TRBV27 with TRBJ2-1; the D is unclear. CDR1 is MNHEY, CDR2 SMNVEV, per germline (reference sequence). CDR3 length: 15 amino acids. V dropped 7 bases and J dropped 0 bases, with 13 bases sitting between them. This chain's CDR3 is CASTSLASSYNEQFF. In nucleotides, the CDR3 is TGTGCCAGCACCAGTTTGGCGAGCTCCTACAATGAGCAGTTCTTC.

The chain employs TRBV2 and TRBJ2-1; no reliable D call. V was shortened by 3 bases and J by 0 bases, with 12 bases between the two germline ends. The germline V gene encodes CDR1 SNHLY and CDR2 FYNNEI. The CDR3 contains 16 residues. CDR3 sequence reads: CASSDIEPSSYNEQFF. In DNA, the CDR3 is TGTGCCAGCAGTGACATTGAACCAAGCTCCTACAATGAGCAGTTCTTC.

Concerning this clonotype itself: This is likely a read error, given that the CDR3 carries no conserved phenylalanine or tryptophan at its end. V and J are TRBV5-6 and TRBJ1-1; D gene uncertain. Trimming pared 0 bases from V and 1 base from J, leaving 7 bases between. Per the germline V gene, CDR1 is SGHDT and CDR2 is YYEEEE. The CDR3 is 14 residues long. The CDR3 bases are TGTGCCAGCAGCTTGGGGGAGGGGAACACTGAAGCTTTCCTT. Translation: CASSLGEGNTEAFL.

J is TRBJ1-5 and V is TRBV12-3 or TRBV12-4; D not certain. The CDR3 consists of 13 residues. Trimming cost V 6 bases and J 1 base, with 7 bases left between them. The CDR3 DNA sequence: TGTGCCAGCAGCAAGCGAAGCAATCAGCCCCAGCATTTT. As protein: CASSKRSNQPQHF.